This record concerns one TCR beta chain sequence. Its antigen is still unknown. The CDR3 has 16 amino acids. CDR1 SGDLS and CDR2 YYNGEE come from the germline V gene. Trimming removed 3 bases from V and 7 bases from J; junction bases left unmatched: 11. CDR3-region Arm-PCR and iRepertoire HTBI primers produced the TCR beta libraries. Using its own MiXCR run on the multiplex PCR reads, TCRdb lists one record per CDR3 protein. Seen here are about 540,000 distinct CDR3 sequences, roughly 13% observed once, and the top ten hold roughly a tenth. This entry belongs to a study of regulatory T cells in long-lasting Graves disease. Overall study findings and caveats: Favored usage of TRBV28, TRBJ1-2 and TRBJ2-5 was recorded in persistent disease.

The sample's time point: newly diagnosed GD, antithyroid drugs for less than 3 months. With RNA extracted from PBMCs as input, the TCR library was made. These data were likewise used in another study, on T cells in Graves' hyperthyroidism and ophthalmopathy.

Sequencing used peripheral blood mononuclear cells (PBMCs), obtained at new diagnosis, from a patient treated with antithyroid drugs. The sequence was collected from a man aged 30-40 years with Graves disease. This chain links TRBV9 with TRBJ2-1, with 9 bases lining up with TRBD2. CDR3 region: CASSARGSGRTNEQFF. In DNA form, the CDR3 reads TGTGCCAGCAGCGCCCGGGGGAGCGGGAGGACGAATGAGCAGTTCTTC.